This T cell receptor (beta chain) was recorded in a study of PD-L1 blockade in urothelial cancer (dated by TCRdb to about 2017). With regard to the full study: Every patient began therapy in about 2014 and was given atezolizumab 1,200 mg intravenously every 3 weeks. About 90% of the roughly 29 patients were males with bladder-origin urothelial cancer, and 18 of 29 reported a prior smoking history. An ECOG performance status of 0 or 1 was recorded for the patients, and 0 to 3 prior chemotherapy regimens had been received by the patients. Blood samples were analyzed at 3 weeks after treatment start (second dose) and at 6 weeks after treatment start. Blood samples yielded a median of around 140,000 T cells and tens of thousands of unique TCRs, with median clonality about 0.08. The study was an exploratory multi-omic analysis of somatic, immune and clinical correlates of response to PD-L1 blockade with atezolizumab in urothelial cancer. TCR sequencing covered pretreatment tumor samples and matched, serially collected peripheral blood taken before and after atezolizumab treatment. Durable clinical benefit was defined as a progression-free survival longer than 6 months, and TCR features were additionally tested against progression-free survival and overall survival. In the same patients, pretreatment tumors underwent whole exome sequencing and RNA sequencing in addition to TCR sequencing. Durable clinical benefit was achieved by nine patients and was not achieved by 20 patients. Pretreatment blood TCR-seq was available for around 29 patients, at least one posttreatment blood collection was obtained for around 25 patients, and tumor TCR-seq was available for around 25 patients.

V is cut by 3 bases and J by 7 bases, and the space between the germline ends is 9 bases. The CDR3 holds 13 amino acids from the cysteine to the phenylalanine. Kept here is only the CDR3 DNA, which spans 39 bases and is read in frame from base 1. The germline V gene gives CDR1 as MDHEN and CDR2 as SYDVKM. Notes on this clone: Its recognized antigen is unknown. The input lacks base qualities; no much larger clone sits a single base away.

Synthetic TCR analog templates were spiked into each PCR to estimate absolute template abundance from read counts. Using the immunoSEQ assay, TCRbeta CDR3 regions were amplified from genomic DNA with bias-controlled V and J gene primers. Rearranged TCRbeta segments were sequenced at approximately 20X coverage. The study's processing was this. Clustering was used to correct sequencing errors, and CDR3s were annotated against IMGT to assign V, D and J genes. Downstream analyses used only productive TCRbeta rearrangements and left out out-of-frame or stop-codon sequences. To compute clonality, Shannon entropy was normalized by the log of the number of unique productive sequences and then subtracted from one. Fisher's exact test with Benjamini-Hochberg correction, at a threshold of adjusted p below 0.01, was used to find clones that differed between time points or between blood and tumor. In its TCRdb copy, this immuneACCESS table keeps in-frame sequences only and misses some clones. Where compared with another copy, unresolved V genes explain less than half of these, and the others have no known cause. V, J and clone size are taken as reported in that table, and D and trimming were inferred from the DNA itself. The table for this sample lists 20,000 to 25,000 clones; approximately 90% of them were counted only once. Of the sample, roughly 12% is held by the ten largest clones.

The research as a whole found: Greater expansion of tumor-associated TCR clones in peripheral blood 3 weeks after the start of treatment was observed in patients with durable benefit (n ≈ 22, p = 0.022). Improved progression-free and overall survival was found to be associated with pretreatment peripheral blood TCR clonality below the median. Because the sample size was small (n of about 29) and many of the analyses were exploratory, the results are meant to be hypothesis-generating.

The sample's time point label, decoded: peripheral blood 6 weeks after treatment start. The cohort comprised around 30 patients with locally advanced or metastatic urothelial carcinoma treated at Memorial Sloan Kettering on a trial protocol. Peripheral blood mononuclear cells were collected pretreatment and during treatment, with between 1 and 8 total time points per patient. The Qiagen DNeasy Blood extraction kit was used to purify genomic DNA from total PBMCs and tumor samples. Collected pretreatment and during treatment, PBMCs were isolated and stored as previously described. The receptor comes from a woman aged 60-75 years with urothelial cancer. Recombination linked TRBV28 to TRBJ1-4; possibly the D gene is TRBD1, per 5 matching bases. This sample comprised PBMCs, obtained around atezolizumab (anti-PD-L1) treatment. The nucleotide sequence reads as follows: TGTGCCAGCAGTTTGGGGGGGGGTGAAAAACTGTTTTTT. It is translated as CASSLGGGEKLFF.